A single sample gave rise to the 6 T cell receptor beta chains below, sequenced in a study of T cell repertoires in cytomegalovirus infection. TCRdb passed the reads through MiXCR, listing each CDR3 protein once. The repertoire has roughly 640,000 distinct CDR3 sequences, approximately 25% of them found once; the top ten carry less than 10%. The sequenced sample consisted of CD8+ T cells from PBMCs. The source of these receptors is a human donor in good health (CMV status not recorded). Some clones in this sample may be carry-over from other donors' samples.

The table lists this clonotype with many counts. The chain couples TRBV12-3 or TRBV12-4 to TRBJ1-2; D is uncertain. The CDR3 sequence is 13 residues long. V gave up 3 bases and J gave up 2 bases, with 7 bases separating them. CDR3 coding DNA: TGTGCCAGCAGTTTCGATAGGAACTATGGCTACACCTTC. It specifies CASSFDRNYGYTF.

This clonotype has only a few counts. The chain combines TRBV6-2 or TRBV6-3 with TRBJ2-2; TRBD1 agrees at 7 bases. J lost 7 bases, V lost 5 bases, and 13 bases had no gene match. This CDR3 is built from 16 residues. CDR1 MNHEY and CDR2 SVGEGT come from the germline V gene. The CDR3 region has the DNA TGTGCCAGCAGTCCCGCCCCCGGGACAGACATCGGGGAGCTGTTTTTT. It encodes CASSPAPGTDIGELFF.

This clonotype was seen more than once but under ten times. J is TRBJ2-1 and V is TRBV27; 10 bases line up with TRBD2. The J segment lost 7 bases and the V segment lost 4 bases, leaving 10 bases of the junction unmatched. The germline V gene encodes CDR1 MNHEY and CDR2 SMNVEV (reference sequence). CDR3 length: 16 amino acids. The CDR3 here is CASSSLSGGASNEQFF. CDR3 bases: TGTGCCAGCAGTTCTCTAAGCGGGGGGGCCAGTAATGAGCAGTTCTTC.

CDR3 DNA: TGCAGTGCTTTTGACAGGGCGGGATACAATGAGCAGTTCTTC. Its protein is CSAFDRAGYNEQFF. This rearrangement joins TRBV20-1 to TRBJ2-1; D perhaps matches TRBD1 (7 bases). The V end was cut by 5 bases, the J end by 4 bases, with 15 bases between. The CDR3 is 14 residues long. Germline assignment: CDR1 DFQATT and CDR2 SNEGSKA (reference sequence).

This clonotype was seen only a few times. The chain recombines TRBV7-2 with TRBJ2-1; D gene uncertain. V gave up 1 base and J gave up 7 bases, with 8 bases separating them. The CDR3 runs 13 residues. Germline V CDR1 and CDR2: SGHTA, FQGNSA. CDR3 nucleotides: TGTGCCAGCAGCTTAGGGCCAGTAAATGAGCAGTTCTTC. It yields the protein CASSLGPVNEQFF.

This clonotype was recorded many times. This chain uses TRBV6-5 with TRBJ1-1; D remains ambiguous. V lost 9 bases and J 7 bases, leaving 21 bases between the germline ends. CDR3 length equals 14 residues. CDR1 and CDR2 from the germline V gene are MNHEY and SVGAGI. CDR3 amino acids: CASRVLSTVFEAFF. CDR3 nucleotide sequence: TGTGCCAGTCGGGTGCTTTCGACTGTGTTTGAAGCTTTCTTT.